These 14 T cell receptor beta chains originate from one sample sequenced in a study of spatial heterogeneity in lung cancer. These receptors have no identified antigens. Time point reported: sample taken at primary tumor resection. MiXCR was run by TCRdb on the 5' RACE reads, yielding one entry per CDR3 protein. In the table there are 11,000 to 15,000 distinct CDR3 sequences, about 4.5% of which are singletons. Study-level points and caveats: It was found that expanded intratumoral alpha and beta TCR counts tracked tumor mutation counts.

The sequenced sample was lung tumor tissue, obtained at surgery. The origin of the receptors is a female donor with early-stage non-small cell lung cancer.

This clonotype showed up many times. Little can be read into the size of this beta chain, an off-target read in a library designed for alpha chains. The chain employs TRBV6-6 and TRBJ1-4, with a weak D call TRBD1 (5 bases). V lost 0 bases to trimming and J lost 8 bases, with 16 bases between them. There are 16 residues in the CDR3. Germline V CDR1 and CDR2: MNHNY, SVGAGI (reference sequence). The CDR3 sequence: CASSYSKGISNEKLFF. Written as DNA, the CDR3 is TGTGCCAGCAGTTACTCGAAGGGGATATCAAACGAAAAACTGTTTTTT.

This clonotype showed up many times. This beta chain represents an off-target read in a library built for alpha chains; its size is of limited meaning. This chain connects TRBV7-2 to TRBJ1-6, with D perhaps matching TRBD1 (6 bases). Trimming left V 6 bases short and J 11 bases short, with 17 bases between. The CDR3 length is 14 residues. Germline V gene data show CDR1 as SGHTA and CDR2 as FQGNSA. The CDR3 region has the DNA TGTGCCAGCAGACTACAGGGAGGAAGGACACCCCTCCACTTT. Protein product: CASRLQGGRTPLHF.

This clonotype showed up many times. The library was built for alpha chains, so this beta chain is an off-target read and its size means little. CDR3 DNA: TGTGCCAGCAGTTACCGGGAGGGGCAGCCCCAGCATTTT. Residues: CASSYREGQPQHF. This sequence joins TRBV6-5 and TRBJ1-5; perhaps TRBD1 as D (5 bases). Germline V gene sequence: CDR1 MNHEY, CDR2 SVGAGI. The V end was cut by 2 bases, the J end by 7 bases, with 9 bases between. CDR3 length: 13 amino acids.

This clonotype is medium-sized (0.01 to 0.1%) in the sample. In a library made to pick up alpha chains, this beta chain is a stray read with a size that means little. The chain is built from TRBV11-2 and TRBJ1-1; tentative D call: TRBD1 (6 bases). Between the trimmed V and J ends, which lost 4 bases and 11 bases, there was a span of 20 bases. CDR3 length equals 14 residues. The germline V gene encodes CDR1 SGHAT and CDR2 FQNNGV. CDR3 amino acids: CASSYLRQAQEAFF. The DNA for the CDR3 is TGTGCCAGCAGCTACCTCAGACAGGCCCAGGAGGCTTTCTTT.

This clonotype was detected ten times or more. This beta chain turned up in a library designed for alpha chains; as an off-target read, its abundance says little. The CDR3 DNA reads TGTGCCAGCAGCTTAACGCAGGGGGCCTTCACAGATACGCAGTATTTT. Translating it yields CASSLTQGAFTDTQYF. V usage is TRBV13 and J usage is TRBJ2-3; 8 nucleotides agree with TRBD1. This CDR3 is built from 16 residues. V lost 2 bases to trimming and J lost 2 bases; unmatched junction nucleotides: 6. Germline-derived CDR1 and CDR2 are PRHDT and FYEKMQ (reference sequence). Full variable domain (outside the CDR3, taken from reference TRBV13 and TRBJ2-3): AAGVIQSPRHLIKEKRETATLKCYPIPRHDTVYWYQQGPGQDPQFLISFYEKMQSDKGSIPDRFSAQQFSDYHSELNMSSLELGDSALYFCASSLTQGAFTDTQYFGPGTRLTVL.

By share, this clonotype counts as medium-sized. Within a library made for alpha chains, this beta chain is off target, and its count is uninformative. The J gene is TRBJ2-1, the V gene TRBV3-1; 8 bases map to TRBD1. Germline V lookup: CDR1 LGHDT, CDR2 YNNKEL (reference sequence). The CDR3 runs 12 residues. The trim removed 4 bases at V and 15 bases at J, leaving 8 bases unmatched. CDR3 in DNA: TGTGCCAGCAGCCGACCGACAGGGGCGCGGTTCTTC. Its protein is CASSRPTGARFF.

This clonotype is medium-sized by share. As an off-target read in a library built for alpha chains, this beta chain has a frequency of little significance. The rearrangement joins TRBV6-5 to TRBJ2-5; TRBD1 matches 7 bases. The CDR3 is made up of 14 amino acids. Germline CDR1 and CDR2: MNHEY and SVGAGI. V lost 7 bases, J lost 5 bases, and 10 bases stayed unmatched. The CDR3 DNA reads as TGTGCCAGCACCCCGACAGGGTGGTCGGAGACCCAGTACTTC. Amino acid sequence: CASTPTGWSETQYF.

This clonotype is medium-sized in the sample. Little can be read into the size of this beta chain, an off-target read in a library designed for alpha chains. The chain uses TRBV7-2 and TRBJ2-7, with D maybe TRBD2 (6 bases). Germline V lookup: CDR1 SGHTA, CDR2 FQGNSA. Trimming cost V 1 base and J 1 base, with 14 bases left between them. The CDR3 extends over 16 amino acids. Here the CDR3 DNA reads TGTGCCAGCAGCTTAGGTCGGTTAGCGGAGTCCTACGAGCAGTACTTC. This sequence encodes CASSLGRLAESYEQYF.

This clonotype was seen ten or more times. This beta chain turned up in a library designed for alpha chains; as an off-target read, its abundance says little. The chain links TRBV3-1 to TRBJ1-1; D is ambiguous. The germline gives CDR1 LGHDT, CDR2 YNNKEL (reference sequence). Trimming cost V 4 bases and J 3 bases, with 12 bases left between them. CDR3 size: 14 residues. The CDR3 reads CASSRPDPHTEAFF. In nucleotides, the CDR3 is TGTGCCAGCAGCCGCCCGGATCCCCACACTGAAGCTTTCTTT.

The table lists this clonotype with many counts. This beta chain is an unintended read in a library built for alpha chains; its size means little. This rearrangement joins TRBV7-2 to TRBJ1-1, with D possibly TRBD1 on 5 matching bases. Germline CDR1 reads SGHTA; CDR2 reads FQGNSA. The CDR3 has 16 residues. The V end was cut by 8 bases, the J end by 1 base, with 20 bases between. CDR3 sequence reads: CASRPGSGQKNTEAFF. In DNA form, the CDR3 reads TGTGCCAGCCGGCCAGGGTCCGGACAAAAGAACACTGAAGCTTTCTTT.

A few counts support this clonotype. The library was prepared for alpha chains; this beta chain is a stray read, so its frequency means little. The chain employs TRBV2 and TRBJ1-1; D is possibly TRBD1 (5 bases). Germline V lookup: CDR1 SNHLY, CDR2 FYNNEI. The V gene lost 2 bases and the J gene lost 0 bases, with 16 bases spanning the gap. CDR3 size: 17 residues. Written as DNA, the CDR3 is TGTGCCAGCAGTGAATCCCCCAGGGCGTGGGTGAACACTGAAGCTTTCTTT. Translated: CASSESPRAWVNTEAFF.

The table lists this clonotype with many counts. This beta chain is a stray sequence in a library constructed for alpha chains; its clone size is not meaningful. The chain has TRBV10-2 and TRBJ1-4; possibly TRBD1 for D (5 bases). Germline V gene data show CDR1 as WSHSY and CDR2 as SAAADI. The V end lost 10 bases, the J end lost 3 bases, and 15 bases lay between the germline ends. The CDR3 has 14 amino acids. CDR3 sequence (DNA): TGCGCCACAAAGCGGGGGGAACCTAATGAAAAACTGTTTTTT. It is translated as CATKRGEPNEKLFF.

This clonotype was observed at least ten times. As an off-target read in a library built for alpha chains, this beta chain has a frequency of little significance. The V and J genes are TRBV6-5 and TRBJ2-3; 13 nucleotides align to TRBD2. The CDR3 loop spans 15 amino acids. Unmatched junction bases numbered 4, after V lost 5 bases and J lost 5 bases. Germline lookup yields CDR1 MNHEY and CDR2 SVGAGI. Here the CDR3 DNA reads TGTGCCAGCAGTCAGGGACTAGCGGGGTTAGATACGCAGTATTTT. Translated, it gives CASSQGLAGLDTQYF.

In this sample, this clonotype turned up many times. A library made for alpha chains picked up this beta chain off target, so its size means little. The chain links TRBV28 to TRBJ2-7; 10 bases are shared with TRBD1. This CDR3 has 13 residues. In germline, CDR1 is MDHEN, CDR2 SYDVKM. After removal of 5 bases from V and 9 bases from J, the junction contained 7 bases not matched to a gene. CDR3 nucleotides: TGTGCCAGCAGTAGGACAGGGGGGACCGGGCAGTACTTC. Amino acid sequence: CASSRTGGTGQYF.